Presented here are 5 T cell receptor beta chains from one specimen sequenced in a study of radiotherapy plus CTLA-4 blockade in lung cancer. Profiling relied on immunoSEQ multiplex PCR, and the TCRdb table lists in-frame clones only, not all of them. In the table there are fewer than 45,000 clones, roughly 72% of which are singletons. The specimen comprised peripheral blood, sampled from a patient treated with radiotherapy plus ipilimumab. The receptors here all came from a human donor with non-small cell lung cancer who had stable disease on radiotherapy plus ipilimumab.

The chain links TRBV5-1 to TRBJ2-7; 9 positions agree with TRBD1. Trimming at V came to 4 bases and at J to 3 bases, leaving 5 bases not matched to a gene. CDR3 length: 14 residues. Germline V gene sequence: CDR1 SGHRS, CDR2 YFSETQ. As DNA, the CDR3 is TGCGCCAGCAGCCAAGGACAGGGGTTCTACGAGCAGTACTTC. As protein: CASSQGQGFYEQYF. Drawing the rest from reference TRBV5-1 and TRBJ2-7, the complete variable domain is KAGVTQTPRYLIKTRGQQVTLSCSPISGHRSVSWYQQTPGQGLQFLFEYFSETQRNKGNFPGRFSGRQFSNSRSEMNVSTLELGDSALYLCASSQGQGFYEQYFGPGTRLTVT.

CDR3 sequence reads: CASQRAGQPTYEQYF. The CDR3 region has the DNA TGTGCCAGCCAACGGGCAGGGCAGCCGACCTACGAGCAGTACTTC. V gene TRBV6-1 combines with J gene TRBJ2-7; TRBD1 is a possible D gene (5 bases). With 8 bases removed from V and 2 bases from J, the gap between germline ends came to 19 bases. The CDR3 has 15 residues. The germline CDR1 and CDR2 sequences are MNHNS and SASEGT.

The CDR3 DNA reads as TGCGCCAGCAGATCAGGGGGAAACACTGAAGCTTTCTTT. Protein product: CASRSGGNTEAFF. The genes are TRBV5-1 and TRBJ1-1; 7 nucleotides agree with TRBD1. The V segment lost 5 bases and the J segment 2 bases; nucleotides outside the gene matches: 3. The germline CDR1 and CDR2 sequences are SGHRS and YFSETQ. The CDR3 has 13 amino acids.

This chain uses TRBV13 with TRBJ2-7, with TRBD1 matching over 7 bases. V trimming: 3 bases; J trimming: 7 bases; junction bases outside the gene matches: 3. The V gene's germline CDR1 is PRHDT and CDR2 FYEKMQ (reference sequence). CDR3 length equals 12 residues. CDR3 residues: CASSFDRAEQYF. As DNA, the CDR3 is TGTGCCAGCAGCTTTGACAGGGCGGAGCAGTACTTC.

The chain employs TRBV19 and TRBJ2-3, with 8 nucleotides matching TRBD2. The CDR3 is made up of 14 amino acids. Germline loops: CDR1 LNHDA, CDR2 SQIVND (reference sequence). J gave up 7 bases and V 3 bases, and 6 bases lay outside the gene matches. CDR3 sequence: CASSMVLADNTQYF. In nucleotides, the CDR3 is TGTGCCAGTAGTATGGTACTAGCGGACAATACGCAGTATTTT. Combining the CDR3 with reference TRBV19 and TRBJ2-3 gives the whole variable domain DGGITQSPKYLFRKEGQNVTLSCEQNLNHDAMYWYRQDPGQGLRLIYYSQIVNDFQKGDIAEGYSVSREKKESFPLTVTSAQKNPTAFYLCASSMVLADNTQYFGPGTRLTVL.